A single sample gave rise to the 18 T cell receptor beta chains below, sequenced in a study of blood T cell repertoires in COVID-19. The data were produced by immunoSEQ multiplex PCR, yet TCRdb's version contains in-frame clones alone and is incomplete. The profile shows around 95,000 clones, around four fifths of them singletons. Material for sequencing was peripheral blood. The source of these receptors is a woman between 65 and 79 years old with acute or convalescent COVID-19.

The V call is TRBV7-2, the J call TRBJ2-5; 11 nucleotides match TRBD1. The junction had 2 bases not matched to a gene; V was cut back by 1 base and J by 4 bases. This CDR3 spans 15 amino acids. Germline V gene lookup returns CDR1 SGHTA and CDR2 FQGNSA. The CDR3 nucleotides read TGTGCCAGCAGCTTAGGGGGACAGGGGGTAGAGACCCAGTACTTC. Its translation is CASSLGGQGVETQYF. Drawing the rest from reference TRBV7-2 and TRBJ2-5, the complete variable domain is GAGVSQSPSNKVTEKGKDVELRCDPISGHTALYWYRQSLGQGLEFLIYFQGNSAPDKSGLPSDRFSAERTGGSVSTLTIQRTQQEDSAVYLCASSLGGQGVETQYFGPGTRLLVL.

This clone was detected only once. V gene TRBV2 combines with J gene TRBJ2-5, with 14 bases aligning to TRBD2. The germline V gene encodes CDR1 SNHLY and CDR2 FYNNEI. The CDR3 consists of 17 residues. Trimming removed 6 bases from V and 3 bases from J; junction bases left unmatched: 9. The CDR3 here is CASRTPGLAGVKETQYF. The CDR3 region has the DNA TGTGCCAGCAGGACCCCGGGACTAGCGGGGGTAAAAGAGACCCAGTACTTC. The full variable domain, completed using reference TRBV2 and TRBJ2-5, is EPEVTQTPSHQVTQMGQEVILRCVPISNHLYFYWYRQILGQKVEFLVSFYNNEISEKSEIFDDQFSVERPDGSNFTLKIRSTKLEDSAMYFCASRTPGLAGVKETQYFGPGTRLLVL.

The chain employs TRBV5-1 and TRBJ1-1; D gene uncertain. The CDR3 consists of 16 residues. Trimming removed 0 bases at V and 1 base at J, with 13 bases between. The germline gives CDR1 SGHRS, CDR2 YFSETQ. The chain's CDR3 is CASSLELARTNTEAFF. DNA for the CDR3: TGCGCCAGCAGCTTGGAATTGGCCAGAACGAACACTGAAGCTTTCTTT.

The chain links TRBV19 to TRBJ2-4; the match to TRBD2 covers 7 bases. J was trimmed by 7 bases and V by 5 bases; bases with no gene match: 17. The CDR3 contains 17 residues. Germline values: CDR1 LNHDA, CDR2 SQIVND (reference sequence). The CDR3 nucleotides read TGTGCCAGTAGTGCCAAAGGAGCGGGGCCCTTCGGGAACATTCAGTACTTC. This translates into CASSAKGAGPFGNIQYF.

Many counts were recorded for this clone. V and J are TRBV4-1 and TRBJ2-2, with D unresolved. CDR3 length: 14 residues. CDR1 MGHRA and CDR2 YSYEKL come from the germline V gene. V was cut by 0 bases and J by 6 bases, with 8 bases left in between. CDR3 coding DNA: TGCGCCAGCAGCCAAGATAACTCACCCGGGGAGCTGTTTTTT. Translated, it gives CASSQDNSPGELFF.

The gene calls are TRBV30 and TRBJ1-2, with D uncertain. This CDR3 has 12 amino acids. Germline CDR1 GTSNPN, CDR2 SVGIG (reference sequence). The V gene lost 5 bases and the J gene lost 4 bases, with 11 bases spanning the gap. Written as DNA, the CDR3 is TGTGCCTGGTACAACTACCTCTATGGCTACACCTTC. It yields the protein CAWYNYLYGYTF.

This rearrangement joins TRBV4-1 to TRBJ1-1; D ambiguous. The length of the CDR3 is 14 residues. V shed 1 base and J shed 2 bases, with 8 bases lying between them. From germline, CDR1 is MGHRA and CDR2 YSYEKL. In nucleotides, the CDR3 is TGCGCCAGCAGCCAAGGGGGAGGAAACACTGAAGCTTTCTTT. This translates into CASSQGGGNTEAFF.

This clone has only a few counts. The chain has TRBV7-9 and TRBJ2-4, with D unclear. CDR1 and CDR2 from the germline V gene are SEHNR and FQNEAQ (reference sequence). CDR3 length: 15 amino acids. V lost 1 base and J 0 bases, leaving 7 bases between the germline ends. The CDR3 loop reads CASSLGQAAKNIQYF. CDR3 nucleotide sequence: TGTGCCAGCAGCTTAGGGCAGGCAGCCAAAAACATTCAGTACTTC. Combining the CDR3 with reference TRBV7-9 and TRBJ2-4 gives the whole variable domain DTGVSQNPRHKITKRGQNVTFRCDPISEHNRLYWYRQTLGQGPEFLTYFQNEAQLEKSRLLSDRFSAERPKGSFSTLEIQRTEQGDSAMYLCASSLGQAAKNIQYFGAGTRLSVL.

This chain links TRBV6-5 with TRBJ1-2; D possibly corresponds to TRBD1 (5 bases). Per germline, CDR1 MNHEY and CDR2 SVGAGI. Trimming pared 6 bases from V and 8 bases from J, leaving 16 bases between. This CDR3 comprises 13 residues. CDR3 region: CASRGSQRDGYTF. The CDR3 DNA follows: TGTGCCAGCAGGGGAAGCCAGCGGGACGGCTACACCTTC.

The chain has TRBV5-1 and TRBJ1-1; weak D call: TRBD1 (6 bases). V lost 4 bases, J lost 4 bases, and 14 bases lay in between. CDR1 and CDR2 (germline): SGHRS, YFSETQ. CDR3 length equals 14 residues. This chain's CDR3 is CASSGGAEFTEAFF. CDR3 coding DNA: TGCGCCAGCAGCGGGGGGGCGGAGTTCACTGAAGCTTTCTTT.

The J gene is TRBJ1-1, the V gene TRBV9, with D maybe TRBD1 (5 bases). From germline, CDR1 is SGDLS and CDR2 YYNGEE. The ends were cut back, 2 bases at V and 5 bases at J, with 13 bases in the middle. The CDR3 is made up of 14 amino acids. CDR3 loop: CASSVGGEGTEAFF. The CDR3 nucleotides are TGTGCCAGCAGCGTCGGAGGGGAGGGAACTGAAGCTTTCTTT. The full variable domain, its missing parts supplied by reference TRBV9 and TRBJ1-1, is DSGVTQTPKHLITATGQRVTLRCSPRSGDLSVYWYQQSLDQGLQFLIQYYNGEERAKGNILERFSAQQFPDLHSELNLSSLELGDSALYFCASSVGGEGTEAFFGQGTRLTVV.

The sample holds many counts of this clone. V usage is TRBV9 and J usage is TRBJ1-2; D might be TRBD1 (6 bases). Trimming removed 3 bases at V and 7 bases at J, with 16 bases between. Germline V gives CDR1 SGDLS, CDR2 YYNGEE. The CDR3 is 14 residues long. The DNA for the CDR3 is TGTGCCAGCAGCGGTGATCAGGGGATACGTGGCTACACCTTC. Protein product: CASSGDQGIRGYTF.

The V gene is TRBV7-2, the J gene TRBJ1-6; D might be TRBD1 (6 bases). Germline V gene lookup returns CDR1 SGHTA and CDR2 FQGNSA. This CDR3 comprises 15 residues. Trimming left V 7 bases short and J 8 bases short, with 18 bases between. Here the CDR3 DNA reads TGTGCCAGCACCAATAGGGGGGGCTACCATTCACCCCTCCACTTT. Amino acid sequence: CASTNRGGYHSPLHF.

The chain joins TRBV2 to TRBJ2-3; D uncertain. CDR1 SNHLY and CDR2 FYNNEI come from the germline V gene. The V gene lost 7 bases and the J gene lost 2 bases, with 10 bases spanning the gap. The CDR3 is 13 residues long. The CDR3 reads CASNRGDTDTQYF. CDR3 DNA sequence: TGTGCCAGCAATCGAGGTGACACAGATACGCAGTATTTT.

This chain joins TRBV2 and TRBJ2-3; D unresolved. The V end was cut by 2 bases, the J end by 7 bases, with 10 bases between. The CDR3 runs 13 residues. Germline V lookup: CDR1 SNHLY, CDR2 FYNNEI. The CDR3 loop reads CASSESQRNTQYF. Written as DNA, the CDR3 is TGTGCCAGCAGTGAATCGCAGCGCAATACGCAGTATTTT.

The chain combines TRBV24-1 with TRBJ2-7; D possibly corresponds to TRBD2 (6 bases). Germline V lookup: CDR1 KGHDR, CDR2 SFDVKD. Trimming took 0 bases from V and 7 from J, leaving 24 bases between them. The CDR3 totals 18 residues. This CDR3 reads CATSDLTRRQGGAWEQYF. The CDR3 nucleotides are TGTGCCACCAGTGATTTGACGCGGCGGCAGGGAGGCGCGTGGGAGCAGTACTTC.

V is TRBV20-1 and J is TRBJ1-2; D is perhaps TRBD1 (5 bases). From germline, CDR1 is DFQATT and CDR2 SNEGSKA (reference sequence). The CDR3 extends over 11 amino acids. CDR3 DNA sequence: TGCAAAGGGGAGGGGCCCTATGGCTACACCTTC. It is translated as CKGEGPYGYTF.

The V and J genes are TRBV3-1 (or the pseudogene TRBV3-2) and TRBJ2-7; the match to TRBD2 covers 7 bases. Germline-derived CDR1 and CDR2 are LGHDT and YNNKEL (reference sequence). This CDR3 region has 14 residues. The J segment lost 3 bases and the V segment lost 4 bases, leaving 6 bases of the junction unmatched. The CDR3 region is CASSPERGNYEQYF. The CDR3 DNA follows: TGTGCCAGCAGCCCAGAGCGGGGAAACTACGAGCAGTACTTC.